This T cell receptor beta chain was found in a study of identifying expanded T cells in peripheral blood. This CDR3 comprises 18 residues. V shed 4 bases and J shed 0 bases, with 18 bases lying between them. Germline assignment: CDR1 LGHNT and CDR2 FRNRAP. Profiling relied on immunoSEQ multiplex PCR, and the TCRdb table lists in-frame clones only, not all of them. The sample records about 90,000 clones, approximately 83% being singletons. Sequencing used blood. V is TRBV12-5 and J is TRBJ1-4; D not certain. The clonotype originates from a person aged 18-70 years in good health. The CDR3 DNA follows: TGTGCTAGTGGTTCGCCGAAAAGAGAGGGTACAACTAATGAAAAACTGTTTTTT. It is translated as CASGSPKREGTTNEKLFF.